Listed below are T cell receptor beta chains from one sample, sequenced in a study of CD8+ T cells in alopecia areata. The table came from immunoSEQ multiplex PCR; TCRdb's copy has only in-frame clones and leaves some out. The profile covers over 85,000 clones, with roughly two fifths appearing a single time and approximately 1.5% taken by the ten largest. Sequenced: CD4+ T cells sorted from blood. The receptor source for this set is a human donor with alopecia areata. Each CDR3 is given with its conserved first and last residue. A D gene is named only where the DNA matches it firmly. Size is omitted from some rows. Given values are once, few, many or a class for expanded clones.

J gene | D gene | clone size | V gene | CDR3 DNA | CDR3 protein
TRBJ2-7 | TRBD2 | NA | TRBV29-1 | TGCAGCGTTGCGGCTAGCGGGAGCTACGAGCAGTACTTC | CSVAASGSYEQYF
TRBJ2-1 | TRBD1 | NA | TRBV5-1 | TGCGCCAGCAGCTTGGGTGCGGACAGGGTCAACAATGAGCAGTTCTTC | CASSLGADRVNNEQFF
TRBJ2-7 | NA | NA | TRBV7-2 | TGTGCCAGCAGCCGGAGAGGGGGGTCTTACGAGCAGTACTTC | CASSRRGGSYEQYF
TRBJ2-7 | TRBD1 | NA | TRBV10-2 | TGCGCCAGCAGTCTCGACAGGGTTGCCCACGAGCAGTACTTC | CASSLDRVAHEQYF
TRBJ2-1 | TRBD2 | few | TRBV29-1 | TGCAGCGTTGAACCAGCGGGAGGCAGAAATGAGCAGTTCTTC | CSVEPAGGRNEQFF
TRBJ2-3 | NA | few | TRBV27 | TGTGCCAGCAGTAATCCCTCCACAGATACGCAGTATTTT | CASSNPSTDTQYF
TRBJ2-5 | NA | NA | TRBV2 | TGTGCCAGCAGTGTGACACCAACCCTTCAAGAGACCCAGTACTTC | CASSVTPTLQETQYF
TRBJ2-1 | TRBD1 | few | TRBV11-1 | TGTGCCAGCAGCTCGACAGGGGGCGCCTACAATGAGCAGTTCTTC | CASSSTGGAYNEQFF
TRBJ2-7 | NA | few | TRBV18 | TGTGCCAGCTCACCAAAAGCCGGGACAACCGGCCAGTACTCCTACGAGCAGTACTTC | CASSPKAGTTGQYSYEQYF
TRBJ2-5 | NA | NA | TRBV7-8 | TGTGCCAGCAGCTTTGCGAGGACCCAGTACTTC | CASSFARTQYF
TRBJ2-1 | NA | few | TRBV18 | TGTGCCAGCTCACCAACACGACACAATGAGCAGTTCTTC | CASSPTRHNEQFF
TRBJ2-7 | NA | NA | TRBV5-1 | TGCGCCAGCAGCTTTTACCGGGACGGAGATAATGTTCGGTACTTC | CASSFYRDGDNVRYF
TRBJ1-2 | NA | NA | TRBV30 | TGTGCCTGGAAGGGCAGGGGATCGGATGGCTACACCTTC | CAWKGRGSDGYTF
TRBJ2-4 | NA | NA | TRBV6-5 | TGTGCCAGCAGTTACCGTTCTATCGCCAAAAACATTCAGTACTTC | CASSYRSIAKNIQYF
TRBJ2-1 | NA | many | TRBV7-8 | TGTGCCAGCAGCTTAAACCAGCGGGTGTACAATGAGCAGTTCTTC | CASSLNQRVYNEQFF
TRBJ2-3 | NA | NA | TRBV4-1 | TGCGCCAGCAGCCAAGAATCGACAGACACAGATACGCAGTATTTT | CASSQESTDTDTQYF
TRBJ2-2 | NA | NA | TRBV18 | TGTGCCAGCTCACAGGCATTGACAGTCACCGGGGAGCTGTTTTTT | CASSQALTVTGELFF
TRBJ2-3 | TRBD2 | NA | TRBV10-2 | TGCGCCAGCTGTGGGACTAGCGGCACAGATACGCAGTATTTT | CASCGTSGTDTQYF
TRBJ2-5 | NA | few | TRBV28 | TGTGCCAGCAGTTCCGGGTCACAGTACCAAGAGACCCAGTACTTC | CASSSGSQYQETQYF
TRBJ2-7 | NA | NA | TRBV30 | TGTGCCTGGAGTGTAGCACCAACTGTGGAGGTCGAGCAGTACTTC | CAWSVAPTVEVEQYF
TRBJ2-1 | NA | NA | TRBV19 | TGTGCCAGTAGTATAGATGGAAGTAGAGACAATGAGCAGTTCTTC | CASSIDGSRDNEQFF
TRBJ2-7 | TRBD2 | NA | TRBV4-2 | TGTGCCAGCAGCCAAGACCGGACCCGACTAGCGGGATACGAGCAGTACTTC | CASSQDRTRLAGYEQYF
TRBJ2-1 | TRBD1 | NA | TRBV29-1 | TGCAGCGTTGAAGATACAGGGGTCTCTAACAATGAGCAGTTCTTC | CSVEDTGVSNNEQFF
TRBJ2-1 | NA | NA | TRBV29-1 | TGCAGCGCCCTCCTGGGGGGCCTAAGACGAAAAAACAATGAGCAGTTCTTC | CSALLGGLRRKNNEQFF
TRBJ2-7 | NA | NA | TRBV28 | TGTGCCAGCAGTTACCCTGGGCGCTACGAGCAGTACTTC | CASSYPGRYEQYF
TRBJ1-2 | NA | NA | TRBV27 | TGTGCCAGCAGTGACCGTCCCCCGGGGTATGGCTACACCTTC | CASSDRPPGYGYTF
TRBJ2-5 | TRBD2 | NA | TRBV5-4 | TGTGCCAGCAGCTACCCACTAGCGGGGACAGAGACCCAGTACTTC | CASSYPLAGTETQYF
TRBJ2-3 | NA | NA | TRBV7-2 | TGTGCCAGCAGCTTATCGGCCAGCACAGATACGCAGTATTTT | CASSLSASTDTQYF
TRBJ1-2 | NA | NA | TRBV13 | TGTGCCAGCAGCTTAGTGGGAGAGCTTAACTATGGCTACACCTTC | CASSLVGELNYGYTF
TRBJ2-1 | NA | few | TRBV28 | TGTGCCAGCAGTCTTCCTCCGACGACAGAGTACAATGAGCAGTTCTTC | CASSLPPTTEYNEQFF
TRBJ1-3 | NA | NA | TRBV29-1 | TGCAGCTTCCGACCGTCCGCCCTCTCTGGAAACACCATATATTTT | CSFRPSALSGNTIYF
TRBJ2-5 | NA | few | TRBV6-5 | TGTGCCAGCAGTTCTCTACAACGGGAGAGAGAGACCCAGTACTTC | CASSSLQRERETQYF
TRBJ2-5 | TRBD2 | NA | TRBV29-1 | TGCAGCGGGTTTAGCGGGGCGGTAGAGACCCAGTACTTC | CSGFSGAVETQYF
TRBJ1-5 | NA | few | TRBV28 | TGTGCCAGCGGACCGACTACACCTAGCAATCAGCCCCAGCATTTT | CASGPTTPSNQPQHF
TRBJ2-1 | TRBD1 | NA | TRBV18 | TGTGCCAGCTCACCAGTCGGGACAGGGGACTACAATGAGCAGTTCTTC | CASSPVGTGDYNEQFF
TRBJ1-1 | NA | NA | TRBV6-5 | TGTGCCAGCAGTTACGCGGGGAAAGCTTTCTTT | CASSYAGKAFF
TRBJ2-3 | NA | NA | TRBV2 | TGTGCCAGCAGAACAGGACCCAGCACAGATACGCAGTATTTT | CASRTGPSTDTQYF
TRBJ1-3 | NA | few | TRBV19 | TGTGCCAGTAGACAGACCGCTGGAAACACCATATATTTT | CASRQTAGNTIYF
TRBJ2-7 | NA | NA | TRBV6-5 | TGTGCCAGCAGTTACACCTGGCTGGATCCCCGCTACGAGCAGTACTTC | CASSYTWLDPRYEQYF
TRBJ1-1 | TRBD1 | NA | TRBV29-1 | TGCAGCGTTGTTGGAGGCAGGGGGCGTACTGAAGCTTTCTTT | CSVVGGRGRTEAFF
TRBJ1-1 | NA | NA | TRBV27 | TGTGCCAGCAGTACGGACAGACTCTTGAACACTGAAGCTTTCTTT | CASSTDRLLNTEAFF
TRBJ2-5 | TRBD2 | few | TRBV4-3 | TGCGCCAGCAGCCAAGATCTCCCTAGCGGGGGGCAGAAGACCCAGTACTTC | CASSQDLPSGGQKTQYF
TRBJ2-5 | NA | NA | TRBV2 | TGTGCCAGCAGTGAAGCCCTTTCAATTCAAAGACGGTTACAAGAGACCCAGTACTTC | CASSEALSIQRRLQETQYF
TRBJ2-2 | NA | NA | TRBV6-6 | TGTGCCAGCAGTTATCGGACTAGTAGGGGGACCGGGGAGCTGTTTTTT | CASSYRTSRGTGELFF